A single sample gave rise to the 20 T cell receptor beta chains below, sequenced in a study of T cells in Graves' hyperthyroidism and ophthalmopathy (dated 2019 in TCRdb). Preparation of the library involved multiplex PCR. The listed sequencing device is Illumina HiSeq 2000. Amplification of TCR beta CDR3 regions was carried out from RNA transcripts. For the first round of RT-PCR on the TCR CDR3, the HTBI primer set was used together with the Qiagen OneStep RT-PCR kit. In TCRdb, the public reads were trimmed at Q25 with fastp and aligned with MiXCR, with productive beta chains retained. Each entry is one CDR3 protein sequence, shown with its most common DNA and genes. A total of some 350,000 distinct CDR3 sequences appear in this sample, roughly 15% of them only once. 30% to 40% of the sample lies in the top ten. Specimen: blood. The origin of the receptors is a woman in her thirties or forties with Graves' ophthalmopathy.

At least ten counts were recorded for this clonotype. The chain is built from TRBV7-9 and TRBJ1-4; a possible D gene is TRBD1 (5 bases). CDR3 size: 14 residues. The germline gives CDR1 SEHNR, CDR2 FQNEAQ (reference sequence). V dropped 3 bases and J dropped 8 bases, with 13 bases sitting between them. The CDR3 DNA follows: TGTGCCAGCAGCTTCAGAATCGAGGGGGAAAAACTGTTTTTT. Its protein product is CASSFRIEGEKLFF.

In its sample, this clonotype was seen many times. This sequence joins TRBV28 and TRBJ2-2; D call uncertain. This CDR3 is 15 amino acids long. The V gene's germline CDR1 is MDHEN and CDR2 SYDVKM. Trimming shortened V by 10 bases and J by 6 bases, and 21 bases separated the two germline ends. CDR3 in DNA: TGTGCCACCGGCGGCCCTAGAGAAAGGGCCGGGGAGCTGTTTTTT. Its translation is CATGGPRERAGELFF.

J is TRBJ2-6 and V is TRBV6-5; tentative D call: TRBD2 (6 bases). This CDR3 region has 19 residues. CDR1 is MNHEY, CDR2 SVGAGI, per germline. V lost 0 bases to trimming and J lost 4 bases, with 19 bases between them. The CDR3 region is CASSYSEGPSTAGANVLTF. The CDR3 coding sequence is TGTGCCAGCAGTTACTCGGAGGGACCCTCTACAGCGGGGGCCAACGTCCTGACTTTC.

This clonotype was counted ten times or more. The chain has TRBV13 and TRBJ1-1; D perhaps matches TRBD1 (5 bases). The CDR3 contains 14 residues. The germline CDR1 and CDR2 sequences are PRHDT and FYEKMQ (reference sequence). Between the trimmed V and J ends, which lost 2 bases and 7 bases, there was a span of 14 bases. This chain's CDR3 is CASSLRLGGSEAFF. In DNA form, the CDR3 reads TGTGCCAGCAGCTTAAGGCTTGGGGGAAGTGAAGCTTTCTTT.

This clonotype was detected ten times or more. The rearrangement joins TRBV3-1 to TRBJ2-3; 7 bases are a match to TRBD1. The V gene's germline CDR1 is LGHDT and CDR2 YNNKEL (reference sequence). Trimming at V came to 0 bases and at J to 4 bases, leaving 7 bases not matched to a gene. This CDR3 contains 16 residues. This CDR3 reads CASSQDMSGGADTQYF. For the CDR3, the DNA is TGTGCCAGCAGCCAAGATATGTCAGGGGGAGCAGATACGCAGTATTTT.

This clonotype was observed at least ten times. The chain joins TRBV11-2 to TRBJ2-1; D is unresolved. This CDR3 is 16 amino acids long. Trimming took 5 bases from V and 7 from J, leaving 21 bases between them. Germline CDR1 and CDR2: SGHAT and FQNNGV. The CDR3 loop reads CASSTLSGWSRNEQFF. The CDR3 DNA follows: TGTGCCAGCAGCACATTATCGGGCTGGTCTAGGAATGAGCAGTTCTTC.

At least ten counts were recorded for this clonotype. The chain combines TRBV6-1 with TRBJ2-1, with 14 bases aligning to TRBD2. Germline CDR1 is MNHNS and CDR2 is SASEGT. Trimming at V came to 6 bases and at J to 9 bases, leaving 7 bases not matched to a gene. The CDR3 spans 15 residues. The CDR3 region has the DNA TGTGCCAGCAGCCCGACTAGCGGGAGGGGGGCTGAGCAGTTCTTC. Translating it yields CASSPTSGRGAEQFF.

This clonotype was recorded a few times. The chain has TRBV3-1 and TRBJ2-3; TRBD1 or TRBD2 may be the D gene (5 bases each). The CDR3 totals 15 residues. Germline CDR1 LGHDT, CDR2 YNNKEL (reference sequence). With 4 bases removed from V and 7 bases from J, the gap between germline ends came to 18 bases. The CDR3 coding sequence is TGTGCCAGCAGCCCCTCCGGGACCCGTCCCTATACGCAGTATTTT. This codes for CASSPSGTRPYTQYF.

This clonotype has ten or more counts. This sequence joins TRBV20-1 and TRBJ1-1; the match to TRBD1 covers 10 bases. Germline V gene data show CDR1 as DFQATT and CDR2 as SNEGSKA (reference sequence). CDR3 size: 14 residues. V lost 0 bases to trimming and J lost 9 bases; unmatched junction nucleotides: 7. CDR3: CSARETGGALKAFF. The CDR3 DNA is TGCAGTGCTAGAGAGACAGGGGGCGCGTTAAAAGCTTTCTTT.

This clonotype was seen repeatedly, ten times or more. This rearrangement joins TRBV30 to TRBJ2-3; TRBD1 might be the D (6 bases). This CDR3 is 16 amino acids long. V shed 4 bases and J shed 6 bases, with 23 bases lying between them. Germline loops: CDR1 GTSNPN, CDR2 SVGIG (reference sequence). The CDR3 region is CAWTQDRNSGLDTQYF. The CDR3 DNA sequence: TGTGCCTGGACTCAAGACAGGAACAGTGGGCTCGATACGCAGTATTTT.

This clonotype was counted many times. The rearrangement links TRBV4-1 to TRBJ2-1, with 7 bases aligning to TRBD1. The CDR3 contains 14 residues. Germline V gives CDR1 MGHRA, CDR2 YSYEKL. V was clipped by 4 bases and J by 8 bases; unmatched bases: 8. CDR3 protein: CASSPQTGSHEQFF. Here the CDR3 DNA reads TGCGCCAGCAGCCCTCAGACAGGGAGCCATGAGCAGTTCTTC.

The V call is TRBV10-3, the J call TRBJ1-5; 7 bases align to TRBD1. Germline CDR1 reads ENHRY; CDR2 reads SYGVKD. V lost 4 bases and J lost 0; bases outside the gene matches: 3. The CDR3 runs 15 residues. CDR3 in amino acids: CAISGTGPSNQPQHF. CDR3 DNA sequence: TGTGCCATCAGTGGGACAGGACCTAGCAATCAGCCCCAGCATTTT.

In this sample, this clonotype turned up a few times. This chain connects TRBV20-1 to TRBJ1-2; 9 bases map to TRBD1. Germline CDR1 reads DFQATT; CDR2 reads SNEGSKA (reference sequence). This CDR3 spans 13 amino acids. Unmatched junction bases numbered 8, after V lost 4 bases and J lost 8 bases. The CDR3 DNA sequence: TGCAGTGCTATCACAGGGGGCAATATAGGCTACACCTTC. Translated, it gives CSAITGGNIGYTF.

As DNA, the CDR3 is TGCAGTGCAGACCGACTAGCGGGAGGGGGGAGTGAGCAGTTCTTC. This gives the protein CSADRLAGGGSEQFF. This rearrangement joins TRBV20-1 to TRBJ2-1; 14 nucleotides match TRBD2. Germline loops: CDR1 DFQATT, CDR2 SNEGSKA (reference sequence). This CDR3 has 15 amino acids. With V trimmed by 6 bases and J by 9 bases, 10 bases remained unmatched.

This clonotype has at least ten counts. The chain couples TRBV12-3 or TRBV12-4 to TRBJ2-1; TRBD2 agrees at 13 bases. Trimming cost V 6 bases and J 9 bases; bases outside gene matches: 11. The CDR3 covers 16 residues. The CDR3 reads CASSSRLAGGPGEQFF. CDR3 bases: TGTGCCAGCAGCTCTCGACTAGCGGGAGGTCCCGGTGAGCAGTTCTTC.

The chain combines TRBV28 with TRBJ2-7; 8 bases are shared with TRBD1. The germline CDR1 and CDR2 sequences are MDHEN and SYDVKM. J gave up 4 bases and V 5 bases, and 13 bases lay outside the gene matches. There are 16 residues in the CDR3. CDR3 region: CASSPGTGSVRYEQYF. DNA of the CDR3: TGTGCCAGCAGTCCCGGGACAGGCTCGGTTAGGTACGAGCAGTACTTC.

This clonotype appeared many times. The rearrangement uses TRBV19 and TRBJ1-2; tentatively, D is TRBD1 (5 bases). The CDR3 has 15 amino acids. The germline CDR1 and CDR2 sequences are LNHDA and SQIVND (reference sequence). Here the CDR3 DNA reads TGTGCTGCGTCGAGCAGCAGGGTCGGCATTGAAGGCTACACCTTC. This encodes CAASSSRVGIEGYTF.

This clonotype has at least ten counts. J is TRBJ2-7 and V is TRBV20-1; TRBD2 is a possible D gene (5 bases). CDR1 is DFQATT and CDR2 is SNEGSKA in the germline V gene (reference sequence). The CDR3 is 15 residues long. Trimming took off 3 bases at V and 5 bases at J, with 20 bases between the two ends. The CDR3 DNA follows: TGCAGTGCTAGTACCAGGCGGGTTTACTACGACGAGCAGTACTTC. This sequence encodes CSASTRRVYYDEQYF.

This clonotype was seen a handful of times. This CDR3 is missing its conserved last phenylalanine or tryptophan, likely due to a read error. The chain is built from TRBV20-1 and TRBJ2-7, with D possibly matching TRBD1 (5 bases). Germline CDR1 reads DFQATT; CDR2 reads SNEGSKA (reference sequence). The CDR3 length is 14 residues. Deletions cut 0 bases from V and 2 bases from J, with 11 bases between. The CDR3 DNA follows: TGCAGTGCTAGAGATCGAGCAGGGACCTACGAGCAGTACCTC. Its protein product is CSARDRAGTYEQYL.

At least ten counts were recorded for this clonotype. The chain carries TRBV28 and TRBJ2-1; 12 positions match TRBD2. The germline gives CDR1 MDHEN, CDR2 SYDVKM. V trimming: 5 bases; J trimming: 1 base; junction bases outside the gene matches: 6. This CDR3 region has 17 residues. In DNA form, the CDR3 reads TGTGCCAGCAGTCCTAGCGGGGGGGCCGTATCCTACAATGAGCAGTTCTTC. Its translation: CASSPSGGAVSYNEQFF.